This entry is about one T cell receptor beta chain. The protocol was immunoSEQ multiplex PCR, while the TCRdb copy is restricted to in-frame clones and leaves out a portion. The sample carries around 30,000 clones, roughly 93% recorded once. This sample stems from a study of T cell responses to AZD1222 COVID-19 vaccine. CDR3 length: 13 residues. The V end was cut by 6 bases, the J end by 2 bases, with 10 bases between. Germline CDR1 reads MNHEY; CDR2 reads SVGAGI. The chain is built from TRBV6-5 and TRBJ1-2; D is ambiguous. Sequencing used peripheral blood, obtained on day 0 of AZD1222 vaccination. The source is an adult in good health. CDR3 sequence (DNA): TGTGCCAGCAGACTTGACGGAAACTATGGCTACACCTTC. The encoded protein is CASRLDGNYGYTF.